This is a list of T cell receptor beta chains from one sample in a study of blood T cell repertoires in COVID-19. The protocol was immunoSEQ multiplex PCR, while the TCRdb copy is restricted to in-frame clones and leaves out a portion. The repertoire holds a few hundred thousand clones, with around 89% as singletons. The sample was peripheral blood. These receptors originate from an older woman with COVID-19, enrolled during active disease. Both conserved end residues are part of each CDR3. D genes are given only for firm matches. The size of a clone is reported for some rows only, either as once, few or many, or as a class for expanded clones.

NA,TRBJ1-1,NA,TRBV25-1,TGTGCCAGCAGCCGCGGGGGCGGCACTGAAGCTTTCTTT,CASSRGGGTEAFF
NA,TRBJ1-5,NA,TRBV6-5,TGTGCCAGCAGTTATGGCAGGGGTGGTCAGCCCCAGCATTTT,CASSYGRGGQPQHF
NA,TRBJ1-1,NA,TRBV6-5,TGTGCCAGCAGAACAGGGTTTGCCAACACTGAAGCTTTCTTT,CASRTGFANTEAFF
NA,TRBJ2-7,TRBD1,TRBV4-2,TGTGCCAGCAGCCGCTCAGGGGGCGAAACCGCCTACGAGCAGTACTTC,CASSRSGGETAYEQYF
NA,TRBJ1-4,NA,TRBV6-5,TGTGCCAGCAGCACGTCAGGGGCCAGAAATGAAAAACTGTTTTTT,CASSTSGARNEKLFF
NA,TRBJ2-7,NA,TRBV10-1,TGCGCCAGCAGTGAAATACCCCGAGACAGGGAGGTGTACGAGCAGTACTTC,CASSEIPRDREVYEQYF
NA,TRBJ2-7,TRBD2,TRBV11-1,TGTGCCAGCAGCTCTAGGGAGGGGATACGGACCTACGAGCAGTACTTC,CASSSREGIRTYEQYF
NA,TRBJ2-1,TRBD2,TRBV12-3/TRBV12-4,TGTGCCAGCCGGCTAGCGGGGGACAATGAGCAGTTCTTC,CASRLAGDNEQFF
NA,TRBJ1-5,NA,TRBV3-1/TRBV3-2,TGTGCCAGCAGCCGCGACAGAAATCAGCCCCAGCATTTT,CASSRDRNQPQHF
NA,TRBJ1-5,NA,TRBV19,TGTGCCAGTAGCAATTTCCAGGATCAGCCCCAGCATTTT,CASSNFQDQPQHF
NA,TRBJ1-2,TRBD1,TRBV18,TGTGCCAGCTCACCAACCAGGGGGCCCCATGATGGCTACACCTTC,CASSPTRGPHDGYTF
NA,TRBJ1-1,TRBD1,TRBV7-3,TGTGCCAGCAGGATGGGGACAGGTGACCCGAACACTGAAGCTTTCTTT,CASRMGTGDPNTEAFF
NA,TRBJ1-6,TRBD1,TRBV5-1,TGCGCCAGCAGCTTGACAGGGGTCAGAAATTCACCCCTCCACTTT,CASSLTGVRNSPLHF
NA,TRBJ2-7,NA,TRBV5-4,TGTGCCAGCAGCTTCAACTACGAGCAGTACTTC,CASSFNYEQYF
few,TRBJ2-3,NA,TRBV5-1,TGCGCCAGCAGCTTGGGGAACTCAGGGGACCCTCCAGATACGCAGTATTTT,CASSLGNSGDPPDTQYF
once,TRBJ2-1,NA,TRBV4-3,TGCGCCAGCAGCCAAGTAGTGAGCCTAGGCTCCTACAATGAGCAGTTCTTC,CASSQVVSLGSYNEQFF
NA,TRBJ1-4,NA,TRBV2,TGTGCCAGCAGCCCGAGGGAGGGTGCCGATGAAAAACTGTTTTTT,CASSPREGADEKLFF
NA,TRBJ1-1,TRBD1,TRBV14,TGTGCCAGCAGCGGTTTCGGGACAGGGAGCACTGAAGCTTTCTTT,CASSGFGTGSTEAFF
NA,TRBJ1-4,TRBD1,TRBV9,TGTGCCAGCAGCGCGACAGGGTTGGAGGAAAAACTGTTTTTT,CASSATGLEEKLFF
NA,TRBJ2-7,NA,TRBV18,TGTGCCAGCTCACCATTAAGCCTCGCAGGGGCCTCCCCCCACTACGAGCAGTACTTC,CASSPLSLAGASPHYEQYF
NA,TRBJ1-2,NA,TRBV6-2/TRBV6-3,TGTGCCAGCAGTTATACGGGCTATGGCTACACCTTC,CASSYTGYGYTF